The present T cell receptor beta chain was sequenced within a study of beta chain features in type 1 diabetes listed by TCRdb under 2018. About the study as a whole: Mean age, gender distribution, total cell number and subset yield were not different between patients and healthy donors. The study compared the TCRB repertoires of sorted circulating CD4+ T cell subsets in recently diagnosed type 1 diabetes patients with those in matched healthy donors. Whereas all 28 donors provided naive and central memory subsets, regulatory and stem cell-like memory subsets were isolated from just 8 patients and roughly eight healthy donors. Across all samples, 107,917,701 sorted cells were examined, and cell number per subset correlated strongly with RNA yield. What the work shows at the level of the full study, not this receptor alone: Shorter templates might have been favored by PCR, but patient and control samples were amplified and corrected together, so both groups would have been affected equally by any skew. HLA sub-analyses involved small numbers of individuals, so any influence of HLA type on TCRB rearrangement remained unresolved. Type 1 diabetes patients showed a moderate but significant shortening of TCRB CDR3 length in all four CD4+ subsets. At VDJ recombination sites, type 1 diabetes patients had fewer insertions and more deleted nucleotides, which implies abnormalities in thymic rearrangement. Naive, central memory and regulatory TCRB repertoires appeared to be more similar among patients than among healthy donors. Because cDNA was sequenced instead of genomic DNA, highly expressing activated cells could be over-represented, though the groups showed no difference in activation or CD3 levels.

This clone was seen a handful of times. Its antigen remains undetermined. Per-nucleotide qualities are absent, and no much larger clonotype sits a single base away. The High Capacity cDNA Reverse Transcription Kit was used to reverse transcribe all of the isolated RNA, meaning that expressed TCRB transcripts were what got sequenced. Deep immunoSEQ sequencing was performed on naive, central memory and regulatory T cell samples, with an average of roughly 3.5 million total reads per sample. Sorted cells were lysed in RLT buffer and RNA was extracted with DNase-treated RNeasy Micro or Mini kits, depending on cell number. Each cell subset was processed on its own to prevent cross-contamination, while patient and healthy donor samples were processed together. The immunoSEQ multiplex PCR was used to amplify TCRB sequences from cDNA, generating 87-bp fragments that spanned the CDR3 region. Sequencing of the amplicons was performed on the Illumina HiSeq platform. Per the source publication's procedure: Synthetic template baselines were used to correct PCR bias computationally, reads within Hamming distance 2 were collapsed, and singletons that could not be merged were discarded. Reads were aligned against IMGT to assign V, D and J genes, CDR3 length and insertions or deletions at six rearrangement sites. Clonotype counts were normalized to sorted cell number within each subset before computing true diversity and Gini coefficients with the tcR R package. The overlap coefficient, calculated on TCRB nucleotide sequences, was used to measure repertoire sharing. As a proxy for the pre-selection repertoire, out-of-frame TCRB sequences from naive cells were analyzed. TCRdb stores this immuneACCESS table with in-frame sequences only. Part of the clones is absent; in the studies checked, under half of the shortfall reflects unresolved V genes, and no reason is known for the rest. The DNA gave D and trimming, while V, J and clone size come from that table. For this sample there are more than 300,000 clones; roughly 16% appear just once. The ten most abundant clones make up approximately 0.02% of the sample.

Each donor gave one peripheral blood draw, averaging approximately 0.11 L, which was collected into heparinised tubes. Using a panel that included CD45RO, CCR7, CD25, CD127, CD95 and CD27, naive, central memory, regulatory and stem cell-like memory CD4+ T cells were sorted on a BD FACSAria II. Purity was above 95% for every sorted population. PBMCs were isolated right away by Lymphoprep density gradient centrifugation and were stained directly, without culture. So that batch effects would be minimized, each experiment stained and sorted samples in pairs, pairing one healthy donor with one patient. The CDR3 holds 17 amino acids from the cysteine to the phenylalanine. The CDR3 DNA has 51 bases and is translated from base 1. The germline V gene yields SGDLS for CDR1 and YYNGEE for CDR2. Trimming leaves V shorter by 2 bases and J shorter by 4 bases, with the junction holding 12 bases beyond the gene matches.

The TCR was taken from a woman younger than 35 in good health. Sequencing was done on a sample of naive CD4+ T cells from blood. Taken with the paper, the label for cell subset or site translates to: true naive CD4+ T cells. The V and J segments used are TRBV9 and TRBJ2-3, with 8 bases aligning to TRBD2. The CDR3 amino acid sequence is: CASSVRAAGVEADTQYF. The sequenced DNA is TGTGCCAGCAGCGTTAGGGCAGCGGGAGTGGAGGCAGATACGCAGTATTTT.